The 4 T cell receptor beta chains below all came from one sample that was sequenced in a study of cytomegalovirus exposure and HLA in healthy donors. Amplification used 60 Vbeta primers and 13 Jbeta primers. Some clones are missing from TCRdb's copy, which holds only in-frame ones; the method was immunoSEQ multiplex PCR. The sample includes under 200,000 clones, approximately 82% of them seen just once. Sequencing was performed on PBMCs. The receptors derive from a male donor in good health and CMV-seronegative.

In the case of this clone: A junction end diverges from the germline sequence, so it may reflect a read error. The gene calls are TRBV19 and TRBJ2-6; D might be TRBD2 (5 bases). The germline gives CDR1 LNHDA, CDR2 SQIVND (reference sequence). This CDR3 has 17 residues. The CDR3, as DNA: TGTGCCAGTAGTCTAGACCAGGAGGCAGGTGGGGCCAACGTCCTGACTTTC. As protein: CASSLDQEAGGANVLTF.

V usage is TRBV5-4 and J usage is TRBJ2-1; 11 bases align to TRBD2. The V gene end was trimmed by 3 bases and the J gene end by 7 bases; junction bases not matched to a gene: 6. Germline values: CDR1 SGHNT, CDR2 YYREEE (reference sequence). The CDR3 is 15 amino acids. The DNA of the CDR3 is TGTGCCAGCAGCTCGACTAGCGGGAACCCGAATGAGCAGTTCTTC. This translates into CASSSTSGNPNEQFF.

This clone was seen a few times. The rearrangement links TRBV19 to TRBJ2-7; a weak D match, TRBD2 (6 bases). The length of the CDR3 is 14 residues. V lost 9 bases to trimming and J lost 1 base, with 16 bases between them. CDR1 and CDR2 from the germline V gene are LNHDA and SQIVND (reference sequence). The CDR3 DNA reads TGTGCCAGCGCCCTAAGAGGACTATCCTACGAGCAGTACTTC. The encoded protein is CASALRGLSYEQYF. The variable domain in full, with the rest retrieved from reference TRBV19 and TRBJ2-7, is DGGITQSPKYLFRKEGQNVTLSCEQNLNHDAMYWYRQDPGQGLRLIYYSQIVNDFQKGDIAEGYSVSREKKESFPLTVTSAQKNPTAFYLCASALRGLSYEQYFGPGTRLTVT.

This clone came up once. CDR3: CASSQRDQGITNQPQHF. CDR3 nucleotide sequence: TGCGCCAGCAGCCAAAGAGACCAGGGGATAACCAATCAGCCCCAGCATTTT. The V and J genes are TRBV4-1 and TRBJ1-5, with D tentatively TRBD1 (6 bases). V lost 2 bases and J 3 bases, leaving 17 bases between the germline ends. CDR1 is MGHRA and CDR2 is YSYEKL in the germline V gene. The CDR3 is made up of 17 amino acids.